The 5 T cell receptor beta chains listed next were all sequenced from one sample in a study of regulatory T cells in long-lasting Graves disease. HTBI primers from iRepertoire and Arm-PCR of CDR3 regions yielded the TCR beta libraries. Each CDR3 protein is one row after TCRdb ran MiXCR on the multiplex PCR reads. The sample lists 300,000 to 350,000 distinct CDR3 sequences; around a fifth were seen once. Time point denoted: persistent/refractory GD, antithyroid drugs over 5 years with positive TRAb. There was RNA extracted from PBMCs, and the TCR library was made from it. Sequencing was performed on peripheral blood mononuclear cells (PBMCs), taken when the disease was refractory, from a patient treated with antithyroid drugs. These TCRs come from a female donor with Graves disease.

This clonotype was counted at least ten times. The chain combines TRBV18 with TRBJ2-5, with 9 bases fitting TRBD2. Germline V lookup: CDR1 KGHSH, CDR2 LQKENI. Trimming at V came to 2 bases and at J to 4 bases, leaving 2 bases not matched to a gene. The CDR3 length is 14 residues. In DNA, the CDR3 is TGTGCCAGCTCACCAGCGGGACTAGCAGAGACCCAGTACTTC. This codes for CASSPAGLAETQYF.

The chain carries TRBV7-2 and TRBJ2-7; D is perhaps TRBD1 (6 bases). V gave up 3 bases and J gave up 1 base, with 13 bases separating them. The V gene's germline CDR1 is SGHTA and CDR2 FQGNSA. This CDR3 is 15 amino acids long. CDR3 DNA sequence: TGTGCCAGCAGCTTCTGGACAGAGATATCCTACGAGCAGTACTTC. Protein: CASSFWTEISYEQYF. Combining the CDR3 with reference TRBV7-2 and TRBJ2-7 gives the whole variable domain GAGVSQSPSNKVTEKGKDVELRCDPISGHTALYWYRQSLGQGLEFLIYFQGNSAPDKSGLPSDRFSAERTGGSVSTLTIQRTQQEDSAVYLCASSFWTEISYEQYFGPGTRLTVT.

This clonotype has a count of ten or more. The V gene is TRBV28, the J gene TRBJ2-2; no clear D. The germline V gene has CDR1 MDHEN and CDR2 SYDVKM. The CDR3 is made up of 15 amino acids. Trimming cost V 3 bases and J 6 bases, with 14 bases left between them. The chain's CDR3 is CASSFGLRLPGELFF. CDR3 DNA: TGTGCCAGCAGTTTTGGTCTGAGGCTACCCGGGGAGCTGTTTTTT.

This clonotype was recorded at least ten times. The chain couples TRBV12-3 or TRBV12-4 to TRBJ2-7; D gene unclear. The V end lost 3 bases, the J end lost 2 bases, and 8 bases lay between the germline ends. CDR3 size: 13 residues. The chain's CDR3 is CASSLYSPYEQYF. The CDR3 bases are TGTGCCAGCAGTTTGTACAGCCCCTACGAGCAGTACTTC.

In this sample, this clonotype turned up a few times. This rearrangement joins TRBV5-1 to TRBJ2-7; 15 positions agree with TRBD2. The CDR3 loop spans 16 amino acids. CDR1 and CDR2 from the germline V gene are SGHRS and YFSETQ. Trimming cost V 4 bases and J 7 bases; bases outside gene matches: 9. The CDR3 loop is CASSPGLAGGPGEQYF. The CDR3 DNA sequence: TGCGCCAGCAGCCCCGGACTAGCGGGAGGGCCGGGGGAGCAGTACTTC.